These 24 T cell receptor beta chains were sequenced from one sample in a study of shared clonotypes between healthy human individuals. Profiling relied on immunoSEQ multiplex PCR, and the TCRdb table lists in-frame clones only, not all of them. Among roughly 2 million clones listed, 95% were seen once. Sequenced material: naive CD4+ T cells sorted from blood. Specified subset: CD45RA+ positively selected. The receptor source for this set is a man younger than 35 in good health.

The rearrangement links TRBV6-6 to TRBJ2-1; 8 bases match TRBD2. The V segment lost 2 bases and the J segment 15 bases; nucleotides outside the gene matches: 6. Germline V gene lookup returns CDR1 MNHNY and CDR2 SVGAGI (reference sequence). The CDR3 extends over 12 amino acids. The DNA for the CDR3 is TGTGCCAGCAGTTACGGTAGCGGGGATTTGTTCTTC. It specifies CASSYGSGDLFF.

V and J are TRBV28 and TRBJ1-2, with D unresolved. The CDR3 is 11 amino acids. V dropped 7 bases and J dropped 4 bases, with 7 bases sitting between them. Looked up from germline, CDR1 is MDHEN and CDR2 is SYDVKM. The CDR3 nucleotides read TGTGCCAGCAAAAGCCCCTATGGCTACACCTTC. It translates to CASKSPYGYTF.

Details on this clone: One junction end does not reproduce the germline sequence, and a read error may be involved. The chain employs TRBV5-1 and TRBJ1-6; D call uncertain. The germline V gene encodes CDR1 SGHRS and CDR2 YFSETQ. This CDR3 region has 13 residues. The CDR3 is CAGSVVADSPLHF. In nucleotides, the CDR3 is TGCGCCGGCAGCGTAGTTGCAGATTCACCCCTCCACTTT.

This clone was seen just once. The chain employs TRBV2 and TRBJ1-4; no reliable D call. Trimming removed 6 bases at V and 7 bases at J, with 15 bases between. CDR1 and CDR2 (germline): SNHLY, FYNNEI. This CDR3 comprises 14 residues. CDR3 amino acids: CASSLRDLGEKLFF. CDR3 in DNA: TGTGCCAGCAGCCTCCGGGATTTGGGTGAAAAACTGTTTTTT.

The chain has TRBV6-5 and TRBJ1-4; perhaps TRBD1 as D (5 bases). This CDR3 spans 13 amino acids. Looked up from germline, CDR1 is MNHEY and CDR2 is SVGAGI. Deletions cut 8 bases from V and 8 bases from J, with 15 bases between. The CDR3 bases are TGTGCCAGCTCAGGGTGGGAGAGCGAAAAACTGTTTTTT. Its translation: CASSGWESEKLFF.

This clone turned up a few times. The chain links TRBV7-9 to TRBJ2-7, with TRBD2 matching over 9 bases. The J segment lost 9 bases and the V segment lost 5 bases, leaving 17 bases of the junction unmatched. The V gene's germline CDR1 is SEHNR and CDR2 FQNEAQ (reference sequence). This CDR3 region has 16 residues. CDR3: CASSPNPGLAPLGQYF. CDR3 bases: TGTGCCAGCAGCCCAAACCCGGGACTAGCCCCTTTGGGGCAGTACTTC.

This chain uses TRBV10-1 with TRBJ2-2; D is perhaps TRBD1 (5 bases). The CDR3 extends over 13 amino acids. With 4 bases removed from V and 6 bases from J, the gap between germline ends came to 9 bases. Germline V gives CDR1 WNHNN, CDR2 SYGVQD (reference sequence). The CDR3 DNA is TGCGCCAGCAGTGCCAGGGCATCCGGGGAGCTGTTTTTT. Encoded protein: CASSARASGELFF.

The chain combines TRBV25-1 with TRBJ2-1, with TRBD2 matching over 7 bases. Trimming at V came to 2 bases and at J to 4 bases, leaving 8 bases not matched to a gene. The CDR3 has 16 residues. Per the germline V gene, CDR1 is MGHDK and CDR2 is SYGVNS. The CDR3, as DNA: TGTGCCAGCAGTGAACAGCCCAGCGGGACGTACAATGAGCAGTTCTTC. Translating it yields CASSEQPSGTYNEQFF.

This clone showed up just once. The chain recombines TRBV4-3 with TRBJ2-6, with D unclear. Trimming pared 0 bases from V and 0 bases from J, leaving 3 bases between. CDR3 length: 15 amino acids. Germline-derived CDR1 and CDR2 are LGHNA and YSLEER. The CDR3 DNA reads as TGCGCCAGCAGCCAAGAAGTCTCTGGGGCCAACGTCCTGACTTTC. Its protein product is CASSQEVSGANVLTF.

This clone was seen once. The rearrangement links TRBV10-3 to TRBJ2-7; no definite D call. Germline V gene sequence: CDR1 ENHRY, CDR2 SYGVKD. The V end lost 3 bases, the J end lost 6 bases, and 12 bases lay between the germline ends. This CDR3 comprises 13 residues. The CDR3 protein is CAISENLAFEQYF. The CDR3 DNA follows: TGTGCCATCAGTGAAAATCTGGCATTCGAGCAGTACTTC.

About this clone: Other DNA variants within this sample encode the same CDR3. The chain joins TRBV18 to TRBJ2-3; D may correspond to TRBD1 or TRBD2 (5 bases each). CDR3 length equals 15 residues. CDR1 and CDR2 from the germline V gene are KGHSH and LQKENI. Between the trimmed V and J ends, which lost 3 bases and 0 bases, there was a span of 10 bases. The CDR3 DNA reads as TGTGCCAGCTCACCTACGGGACCTAGCACAGATACGCAGTATTTT. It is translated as CASSPTGPSTDTQYF.

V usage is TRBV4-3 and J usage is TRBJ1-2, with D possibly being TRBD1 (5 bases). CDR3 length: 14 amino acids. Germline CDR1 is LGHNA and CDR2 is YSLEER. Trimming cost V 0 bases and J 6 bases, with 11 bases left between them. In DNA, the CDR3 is TGCGCCAGCAGCCAAGAGGGGGGAGAAGATGGCTACACCTTC. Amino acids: CASSQEGGEDGYTF.

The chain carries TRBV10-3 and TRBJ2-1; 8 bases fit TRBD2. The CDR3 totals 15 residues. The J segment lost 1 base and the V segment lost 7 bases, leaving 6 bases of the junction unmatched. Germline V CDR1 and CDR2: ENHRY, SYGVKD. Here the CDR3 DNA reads TGTGCCATCAAGGCGGGAGGAGGGTCCTACAATGAGCAGTTCTTC. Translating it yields CAIKAGGGSYNEQFF.

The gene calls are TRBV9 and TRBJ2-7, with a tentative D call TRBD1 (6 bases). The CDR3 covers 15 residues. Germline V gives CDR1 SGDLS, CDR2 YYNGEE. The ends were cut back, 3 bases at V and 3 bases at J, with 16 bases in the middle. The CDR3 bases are TGTGCCAGCAGCGGGGATTCAGGGGCTGGCTACGAGCAGTACTTC. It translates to CASSGDSGAGYEQYF. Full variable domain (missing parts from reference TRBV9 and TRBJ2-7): DSGVTQTPKHLITATGQRVTLRCSPRSGDLSVYWYQQSLDQGLQFLIQYYNGEERAKGNILERFSAQQFPDLHSELNLSSLELGDSALYFCASSGDSGAGYEQYFGPGTRLTVT.

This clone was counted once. CDR3 loop: CASSSATRSYNSPLHF. The CDR3, as DNA: TGTGCCAGCAGTTCCGCGACACGCTCCTATAATTCACCCCTCCACTTT. The chain is built from TRBV27 and TRBJ1-6; D is undetermined. The germline V gene has CDR1 MNHEY and CDR2 SMNVEV (reference sequence). Trimming removed 4 bases from V and 0 bases from J, with 10 bases in between. This CDR3 contains 16 residues.

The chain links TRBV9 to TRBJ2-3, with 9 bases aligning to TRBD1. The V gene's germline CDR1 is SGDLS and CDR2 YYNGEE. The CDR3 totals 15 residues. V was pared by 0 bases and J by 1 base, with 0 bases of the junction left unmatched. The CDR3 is CASSVGTGGTDTQYF. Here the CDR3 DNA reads TGTGCCAGCAGCGTAGGGACAGGGGGCACAGATACGCAGTATTTT. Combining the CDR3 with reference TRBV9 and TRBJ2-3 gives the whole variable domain DSGVTQTPKHLITATGQRVTLRCSPRSGDLSVYWYQQSLDQGLQFLIQYYNGEERAKGNILERFSAQQFPDLHSELNLSSLELGDSALYFCASSVGTGGTDTQYFGPGTRLTVL.

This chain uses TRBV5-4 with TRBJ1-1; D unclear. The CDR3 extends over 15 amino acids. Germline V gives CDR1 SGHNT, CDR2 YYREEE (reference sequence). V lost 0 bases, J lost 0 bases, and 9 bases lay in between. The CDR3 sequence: CASSLGAPMNTEAFF. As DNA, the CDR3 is TGTGCCAGCAGCTTGGGGGCCCCCATGAACACTGAAGCTTTCTTT.

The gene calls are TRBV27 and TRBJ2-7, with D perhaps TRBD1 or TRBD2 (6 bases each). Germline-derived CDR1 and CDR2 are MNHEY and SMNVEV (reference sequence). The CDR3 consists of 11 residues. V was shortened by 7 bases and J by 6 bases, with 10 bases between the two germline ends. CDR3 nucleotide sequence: TGTGCCAGCAAACGGGGGCTCGAGCAGTACTTC. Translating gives CASKRGLEQYF.

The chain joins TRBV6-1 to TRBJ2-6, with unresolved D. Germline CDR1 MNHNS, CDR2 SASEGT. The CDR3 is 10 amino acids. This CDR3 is CAEGANVLTF. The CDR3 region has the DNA TGTGCGGAGGGGGCCAACGTCCTGACTTTC.

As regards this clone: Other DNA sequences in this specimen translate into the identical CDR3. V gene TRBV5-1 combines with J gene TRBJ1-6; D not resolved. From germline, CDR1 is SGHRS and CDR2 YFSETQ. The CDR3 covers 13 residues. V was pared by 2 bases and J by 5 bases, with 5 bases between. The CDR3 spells CASSLRDNSPLHF. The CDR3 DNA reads TGCGCCAGCAGCTTACGAGATAATTCACCCCTCCACTTT.

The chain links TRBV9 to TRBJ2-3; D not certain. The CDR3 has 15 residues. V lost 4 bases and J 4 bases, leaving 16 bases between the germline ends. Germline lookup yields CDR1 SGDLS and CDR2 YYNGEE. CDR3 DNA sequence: TGTGCCAGCAGCCTGTCGGGCTTTAGGGCAGATACGCAGTATTTT. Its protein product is CASSLSGFRADTQYF.

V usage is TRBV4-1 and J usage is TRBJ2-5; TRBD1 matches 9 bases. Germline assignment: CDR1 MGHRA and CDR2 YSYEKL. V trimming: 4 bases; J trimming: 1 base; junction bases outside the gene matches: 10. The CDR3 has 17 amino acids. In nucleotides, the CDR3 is TGCGCCAGCAGCCTGGAGAGGGGGACAGGGACCCAAGAGACCCAGTACTTC. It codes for CASSLERGTGTQETQYF.

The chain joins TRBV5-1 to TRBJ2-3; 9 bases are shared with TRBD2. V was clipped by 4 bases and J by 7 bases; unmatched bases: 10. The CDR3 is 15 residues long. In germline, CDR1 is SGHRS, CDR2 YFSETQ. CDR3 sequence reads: CASSLSGGPTNTQYF. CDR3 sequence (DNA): TGCGCCAGCAGCCTCAGCGGGGGGCCCACGAATACGCAGTATTTT.

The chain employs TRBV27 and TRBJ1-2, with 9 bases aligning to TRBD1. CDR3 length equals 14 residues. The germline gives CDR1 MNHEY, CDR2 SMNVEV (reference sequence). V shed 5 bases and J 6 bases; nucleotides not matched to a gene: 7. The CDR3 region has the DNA TGTGCCAGCAGTACGGCGGACAGGGGCCATGGCTACACCTTC. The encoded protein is CASSTADRGHGYTF.